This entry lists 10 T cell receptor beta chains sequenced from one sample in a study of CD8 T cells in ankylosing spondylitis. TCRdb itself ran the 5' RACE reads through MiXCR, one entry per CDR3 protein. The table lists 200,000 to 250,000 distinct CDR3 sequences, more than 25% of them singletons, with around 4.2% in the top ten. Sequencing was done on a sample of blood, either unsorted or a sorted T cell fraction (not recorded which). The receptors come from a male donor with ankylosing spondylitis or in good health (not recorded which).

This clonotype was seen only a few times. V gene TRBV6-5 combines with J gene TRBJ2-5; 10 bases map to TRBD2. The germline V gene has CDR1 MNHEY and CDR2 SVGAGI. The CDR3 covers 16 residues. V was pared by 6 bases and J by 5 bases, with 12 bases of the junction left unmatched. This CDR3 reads CASRLAGGPHDETQYF. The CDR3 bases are TGTGCCAGCAGGTTAGCGGGGGGTCCTCATGACGAGACCCAGTACTTC.

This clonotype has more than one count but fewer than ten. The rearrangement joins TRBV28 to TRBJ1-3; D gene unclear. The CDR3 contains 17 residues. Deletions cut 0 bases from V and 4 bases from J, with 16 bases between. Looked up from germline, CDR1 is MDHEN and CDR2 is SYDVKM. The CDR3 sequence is CASSLWGLSTSGNTIYF. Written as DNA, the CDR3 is TGTGCCAGCAGTTTATGGGGGTTGAGTACGTCAGGAAACACCATATATTTT.

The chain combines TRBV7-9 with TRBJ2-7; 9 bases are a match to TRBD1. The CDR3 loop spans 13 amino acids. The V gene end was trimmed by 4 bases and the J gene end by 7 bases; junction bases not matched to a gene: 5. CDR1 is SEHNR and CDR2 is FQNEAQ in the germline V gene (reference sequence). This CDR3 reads CASSSRDRVEQYF. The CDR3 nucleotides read TGTGCCAGCAGCTCACGGGACAGGGTAGAGCAGTACTTC.

The chain's CDR3 is CASSGSLQETQYF. The CDR3 nucleotides read TGTGCCAGCAGTGGGAGCCTCCAAGAGACCCAGTACTTC. This rearrangement joins TRBV2 to TRBJ2-5; D uncertain. This CDR3 has 13 amino acids. The V gene lost 4 bases and the J gene lost 1 base, with 7 bases spanning the gap. Looked up from germline, CDR1 is SNHLY and CDR2 is FYNNEI. Variable domain in full (rest from reference TRBV2 and TRBJ2-5): EPEVTQTPSHQVTQMGQEVILRCVPISNHLYFYWYRQILGQKVEFLVSFYNNEISEKSEIFDDQFSVERPDGSNFTLKIRSTKLEDSAMYFCASSGSLQETQYFGPGTRLLVL.

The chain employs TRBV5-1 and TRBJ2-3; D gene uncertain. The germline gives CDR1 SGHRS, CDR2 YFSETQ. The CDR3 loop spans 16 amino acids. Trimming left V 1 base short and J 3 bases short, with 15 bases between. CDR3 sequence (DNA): TGCGCCAGCAGCTTGCCCTCTTCGGCCACGACAGATACGCAGTATTTT. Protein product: CASSLPSSATTDTQYF.

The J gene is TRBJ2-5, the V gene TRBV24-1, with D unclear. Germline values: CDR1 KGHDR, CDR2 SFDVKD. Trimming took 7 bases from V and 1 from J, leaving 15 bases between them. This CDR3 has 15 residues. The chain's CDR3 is CATSAQFPTQETQYF. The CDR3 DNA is TGTGCCACCAGCGCACAGTTCCCTACCCAAGAGACCCAGTACTTC.

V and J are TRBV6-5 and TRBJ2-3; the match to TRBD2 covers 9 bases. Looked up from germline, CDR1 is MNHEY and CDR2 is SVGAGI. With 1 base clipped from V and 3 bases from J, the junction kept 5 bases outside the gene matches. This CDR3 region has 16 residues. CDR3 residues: CASSYLSGLATDTQYF. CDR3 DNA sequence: TGTGCCAGCAGTTACTTGTCGGGACTAGCAACAGATACGCAGTATTTT.

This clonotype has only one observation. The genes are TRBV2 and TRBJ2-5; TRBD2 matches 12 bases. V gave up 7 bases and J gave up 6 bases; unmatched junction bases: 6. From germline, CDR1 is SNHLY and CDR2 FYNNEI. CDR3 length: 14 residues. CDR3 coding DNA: TGTGCCAGCATGGGGACTAGCGGGTCAAAGACCCAGTACTTC. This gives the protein CASMGTSGSKTQYF.

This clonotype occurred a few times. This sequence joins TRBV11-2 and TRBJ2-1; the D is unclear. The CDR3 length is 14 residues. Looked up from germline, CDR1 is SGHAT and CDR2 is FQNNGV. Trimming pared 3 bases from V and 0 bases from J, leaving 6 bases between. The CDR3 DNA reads TGTGCCAGCAGCTTCGCCAGCTCCTACAATGAGCAGTTCTTC. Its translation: CASSFASSYNEQFF.

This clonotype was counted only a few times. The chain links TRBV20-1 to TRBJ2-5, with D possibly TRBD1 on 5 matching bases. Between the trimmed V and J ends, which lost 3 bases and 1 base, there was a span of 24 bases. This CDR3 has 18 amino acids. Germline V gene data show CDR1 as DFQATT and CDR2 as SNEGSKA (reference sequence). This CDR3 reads CSASPLPHQGVLQETQYF. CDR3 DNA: TGCAGTGCTAGCCCCCTCCCGCACCAAGGGGTACTCCAAGAGACCCAGTACTTC.